A single sample is the source of the 9 T cell receptor beta chains below, sequenced in a study of blood T cell repertoires in COVID-19. Produced via immunoSEQ multiplex PCR; TCRdb's table is partial and in-frame only. There are roughly 500,000 clones in the sample; roughly nine tenths occur only once, and just over 8% lies in the top ten. Sequencing input: PBMCs or T cells enriched from blood (not recorded which). The receptors shown here come from a woman aged 55-70 years who had recovered from COVID-19.

This chain joins TRBV21-1 and TRBJ1-4. TRBV21-1 is deemed a pseudogene. The CDR3 runs 16 residues. CDR3 sequence reads: CASSQPIGPGEEKLFF. The CDR3 DNA follows: TGTGCCAGCAGCCAGCCCATAGGGCCTGGGGAGGAAAAACTGTTTTTT.

Of note for this clone: One junction end disagrees with the germline gene, perhaps due to a read error. The chain links TRBV9 to TRBJ1-2, with no clear D. The CDR3 loop spans 12 amino acids. Germline lookup yields CDR1 SGDLS and CDR2 YYNGEE. This chain's CDR3 is CASSVGVLGFAF. CDR3 bases: TGTGCCAGCAGCGTAGGGGTACTCGGGTTCGCCTTC.

This clone showed up just once. CDR3 bases: TGTGCCAGCAGCGTCGGGACAGGACTTAGCAATCAGCCCCAGCATTTT. It encodes CASSVGTGLSNQPQHF. The V and J genes are TRBV9 and TRBJ1-5; 8 bases are shared with TRBD1. In germline, CDR1 is SGDLS, CDR2 YYNGEE. CDR3 length equals 16 residues. V lost 2 bases and J lost 0; bases outside the gene matches: 4.

The chain employs TRBV10-3 and TRBJ2-3; 14 bases map to TRBD2. This CDR3 contains 18 residues. Trimming took 7 bases from V and 0 from J; bases not matched to a gene: 9. CDR1 and CDR2 (germline): ENHRY, SYGVKD. CDR3 amino acids: CAIKPGLAGVTSTDTQYF. The CDR3, as DNA: TGTGCCATCAAACCGGGACTAGCGGGGGTTACTAGCACAGATACGCAGTATTTT.

This chain joins TRBV24-1 and TRBJ2-1, with D possibly TRBD1 on 6 matching bases. Trimming removed 3 bases at V and 2 bases at J, with 13 bases between. Germline V gene sequence: CDR1 KGHDR, CDR2 SFDVKD. The CDR3 covers 16 residues. For the CDR3, the DNA is TGTGCCACCAGTGATCGTGGGCAGGGGACCTACAATGAGCAGTTCTTC. Translated, it gives CATSDRGQGTYNEQFF.

The rearrangement links TRBV6-5 to TRBJ2-3, with TRBD2 identical over 8 bases. This CDR3 has 15 residues. J lost 3 bases, V lost 6 bases, and 8 bases had no gene match. Germline assignment: CDR1 MNHEY and CDR2 SVGAGI. The CDR3 region has the DNA TGTGCCAGCAGCGGGGGGGCGGCGATTACAGATACGCAGTATTTT. As protein: CASSGGAAITDTQYF.

The V call is TRBV5-1, the J call TRBJ2-1; 7 bases fit TRBD1. The trim removed 1 base at V and 0 bases at J, leaving 4 bases unmatched. Germline V CDR1 and CDR2: SGHRS, YFSETQ. CDR3 length equals 16 residues. In DNA form, the CDR3 reads TGCGCCAGCAGCTTGATCCAGGGGGACTCCTACAATGAGCAGTTCTTC. Its translation is CASSLIQGDSYNEQFF.

The rearrangement uses TRBV19 and TRBJ1-2, with D maybe TRBD1 (6 bases). Trimming stripped 2 bases from V and 5 bases from J, with 18 bases between. This CDR3 has 16 amino acids. From germline, CDR1 is LNHDA and CDR2 SQIVND (reference sequence). CDR3 in DNA: TGTGCCAGTAGTATAAGTAGTCGGACAGAATTTTATGGCTACACCTTC. Translation gives CASSISSRTEFYGYTF.

The genes are TRBV24-1 and TRBJ2-1; TRBD2 agrees at 7 bases. Germline V CDR1 and CDR2: KGHDR, SFDVKD. The V gene end was trimmed by 0 bases and the J gene end by 5 bases; junction bases not matched to a gene: 3. CDR3 length: 15 amino acids. The CDR3 protein is CATSDLGGVNNEQFF. The CDR3 DNA reads as TGTGCCACCAGTGATTTGGGGGGGGTCAACAATGAGCAGTTCTTC.